The 2 T cell receptor beta chains listed next were all sequenced from one sample in a study of blood T cells in healthy people across ages. Using a J-beta primer mix together with a sample-barcoded 5' primer, a second PCR was run for about 7 to 12 cycles. TCRdb used MiXCR to reprocess the 5' RACE reads, holding one entry per CDR3 protein. This sample has over a million distinct CDR3 sequences, with 59% found just once. The sequencing sample was made of blood. The receptors were sampled from a man aged 18-30 years in good health.

The chain links TRBV6-6 to TRBJ1-2; D is undetermined. The CDR3 consists of 15 residues. Trimming pared 0 bases from V and 2 bases from J, leaving 10 bases between. CDR1 and CDR2 (germline): MNHNY, SVGAGI (reference sequence). The CDR3, as DNA: TGTGCCAGCAGTTACTCGTCCAGACCAAACTATGGCTACACCTTC. The encoded protein is CASSYSSRPNYGYTF.

This clonotype was picked up many times. V and J are TRBV10-3 and TRBJ2-7, with TRBD2 matching 12 bases. The CDR3 consists of 16 residues. V dropped 10 bases and J dropped 4; count of bases not matched to a gene: 14. The germline CDR1 and CDR2 sequences are ENHRY and SYGVKD. The CDR3 sequence: CATNPATSGSRYEQYF. The CDR3 DNA reads TGTGCCACCAACCCCGCGACTAGCGGGAGTCGTTACGAGCAGTACTTC.